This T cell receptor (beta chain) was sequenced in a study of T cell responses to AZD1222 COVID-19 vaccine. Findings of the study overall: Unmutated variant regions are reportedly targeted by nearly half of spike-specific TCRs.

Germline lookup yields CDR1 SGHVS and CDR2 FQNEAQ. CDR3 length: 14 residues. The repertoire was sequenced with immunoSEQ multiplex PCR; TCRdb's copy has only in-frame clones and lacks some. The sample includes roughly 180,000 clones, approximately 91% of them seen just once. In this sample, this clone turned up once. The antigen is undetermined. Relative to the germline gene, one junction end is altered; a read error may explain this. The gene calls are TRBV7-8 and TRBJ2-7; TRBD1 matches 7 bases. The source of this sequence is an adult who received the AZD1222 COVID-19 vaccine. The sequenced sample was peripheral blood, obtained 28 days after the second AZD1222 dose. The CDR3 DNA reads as TGTGCCAGCAGTAATCCACAGGGGATCTACGGGCAGTACTTC. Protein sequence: CASSNPQGIYGQYF. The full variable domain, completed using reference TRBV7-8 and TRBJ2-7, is GAGVSQSPRYKVAKRGQDVALRCDPISGHVSLFWYQQALGQGPEFLTYFQNEAQLDKSGLPSDRFFAERPEGSVSTLKIQRTQQEDSAVYLCASSNPQGIYGQYFGPGTRLTVT.